The source of this T cell receptor beta chain is a study of T cells in Graves' hyperthyroidism and ophthalmopathy. Trimming took 1 base from V and 7 from J, leaving 10 bases between them. Germline CDR1 SGHTA, CDR2 FQGNSA. This CDR3 has 13 residues. RNA transcripts yielded amplified TCR beta CDR3 regions. First-round RT-PCR of the TCR CDR3 relied on the HTBI primer set. TCRdb re-analysed the multiplex PCR reads in MiXCR, keeping a single row per CDR3 protein. The sample includes a few hundred thousand distinct CDR3 sequences, 35% to 55% of them seen just once. This clonotype was seen at least ten times.

This rearrangement joins TRBV7-2 to TRBJ1-1, with D perhaps TRBD1 (6 bases). Specimen: peripheral blood or thyroid tissue (not recorded which). The TCR sequence derives from an adult woman with Graves' disease, either hyperthyroidism or ophthalmopathy (not recorded which). This CDR3 reads CASSLGGRGEAFF. For the CDR3, the DNA is TGTGCCAGCAGCTTAGGGGGCAGGGGTGAAGCTTTCTTT.